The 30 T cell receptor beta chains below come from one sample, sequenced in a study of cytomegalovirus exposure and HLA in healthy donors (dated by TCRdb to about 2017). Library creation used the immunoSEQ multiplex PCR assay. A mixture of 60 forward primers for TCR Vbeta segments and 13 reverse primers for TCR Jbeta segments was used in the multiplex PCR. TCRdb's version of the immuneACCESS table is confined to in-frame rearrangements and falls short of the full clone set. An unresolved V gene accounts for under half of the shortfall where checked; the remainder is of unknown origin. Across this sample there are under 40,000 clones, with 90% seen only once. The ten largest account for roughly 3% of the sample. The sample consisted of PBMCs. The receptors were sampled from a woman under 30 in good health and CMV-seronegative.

CDR3 nucleotides: TGTGCCAGCAGCCCTCAGGAGAGGGAGGGCCGGGGGGATACGCAGTATTTT. Its protein product is CASSPQEREGRGDTQYF. J is TRBJ2-3 and V is TRBV14; 7 bases match TRBD2. CDR3 length equals 17 residues. Germline values: CDR1 SGHDN, CDR2 FVKESK. The V segment lost 4 bases and the J segment 6 bases; nucleotides outside the gene matches: 16.

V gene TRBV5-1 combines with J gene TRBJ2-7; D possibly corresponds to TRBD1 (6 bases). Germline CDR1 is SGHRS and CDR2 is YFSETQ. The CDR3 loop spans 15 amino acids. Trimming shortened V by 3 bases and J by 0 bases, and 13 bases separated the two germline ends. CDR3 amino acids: CASSYLQGLSYEQYF. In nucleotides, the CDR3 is TGCGCCAGCAGCTACCTACAGGGCCTCTCCTACGAGCAGTACTTC.

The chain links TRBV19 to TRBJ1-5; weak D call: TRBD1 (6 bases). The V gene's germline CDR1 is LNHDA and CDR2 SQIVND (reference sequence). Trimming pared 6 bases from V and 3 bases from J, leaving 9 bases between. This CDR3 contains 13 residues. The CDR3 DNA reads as TGTGCCAGTAGAACAGGGTCCAATCAGCCCCAGCATTTT. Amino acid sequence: CASRTGSNQPQHF.

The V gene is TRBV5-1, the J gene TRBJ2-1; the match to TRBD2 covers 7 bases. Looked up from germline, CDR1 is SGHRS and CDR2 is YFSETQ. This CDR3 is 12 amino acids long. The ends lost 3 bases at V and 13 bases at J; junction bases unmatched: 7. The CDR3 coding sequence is TGCGCCAGCAGCTCTGGGACTACTTCACAGTTCTTC. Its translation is CASSSGTTSQFF.

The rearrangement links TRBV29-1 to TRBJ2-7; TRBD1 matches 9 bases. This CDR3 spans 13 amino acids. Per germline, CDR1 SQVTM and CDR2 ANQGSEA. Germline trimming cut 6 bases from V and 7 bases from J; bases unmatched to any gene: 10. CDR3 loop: CSVPGQGVGEQYF. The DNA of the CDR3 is TGCAGCGTACCGGGACAGGGTGTCGGAGAGCAGTACTTC.

CDR3 in amino acids: CASRSVRRGLAGTNEQFF. The CDR3 nucleotides read TGTGCCAGCAGATCTGTTCGGAGGGGACTAGCGGGAACCAATGAGCAGTTCTTC. This chain joins TRBV28 and TRBJ2-1; 13 positions match TRBD2. J was trimmed by 6 bases and V by 6 bases; bases with no gene match: 14. Germline-derived CDR1 and CDR2 are MDHEN and SYDVKM. The CDR3 length is 18 residues.

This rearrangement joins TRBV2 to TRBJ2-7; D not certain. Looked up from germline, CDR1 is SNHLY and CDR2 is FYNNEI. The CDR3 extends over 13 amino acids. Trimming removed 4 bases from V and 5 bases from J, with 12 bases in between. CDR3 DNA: TGTGCCAGCAGTGTTCGTGACACCCACGAGCAGTACTTC. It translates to CASSVRDTHEQYF.

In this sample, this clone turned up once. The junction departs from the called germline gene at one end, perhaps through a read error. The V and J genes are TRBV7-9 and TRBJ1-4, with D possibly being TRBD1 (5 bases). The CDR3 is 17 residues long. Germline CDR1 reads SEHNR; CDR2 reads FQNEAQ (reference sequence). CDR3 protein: CASSLDGGAGRYENLFF. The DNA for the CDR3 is TGTGCCAGCAGCTTAGACGGTGGGGCCGGGAGATATGAAAATCTGTTTTTT.

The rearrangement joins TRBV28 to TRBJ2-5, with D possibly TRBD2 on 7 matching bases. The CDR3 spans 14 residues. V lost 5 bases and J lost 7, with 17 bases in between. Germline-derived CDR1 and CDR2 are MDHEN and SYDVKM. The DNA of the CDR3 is TGTGCCAGCAGTGGGAGGGGGGGCGCCGGGACCCAGTACTTC. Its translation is CASSGRGGAGTQYF.

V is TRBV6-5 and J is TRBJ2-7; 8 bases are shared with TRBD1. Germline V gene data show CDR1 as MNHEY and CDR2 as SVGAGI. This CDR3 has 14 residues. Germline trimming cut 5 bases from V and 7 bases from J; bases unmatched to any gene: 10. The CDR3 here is CASSKPSGGKEQYF. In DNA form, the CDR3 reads TGTGCCAGCAGTAAACCCTCAGGGGGCAAGGAGCAGTACTTC.

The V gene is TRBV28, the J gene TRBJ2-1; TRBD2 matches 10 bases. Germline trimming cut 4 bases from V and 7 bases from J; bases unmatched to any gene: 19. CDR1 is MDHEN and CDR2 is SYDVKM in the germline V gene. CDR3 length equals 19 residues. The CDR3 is CASSSPVASGSSHWNEQFF. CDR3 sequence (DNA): TGTGCCAGCAGTTCCCCAGTGGCTAGCGGGAGCTCTCATTGGAATGAGCAGTTCTTC.

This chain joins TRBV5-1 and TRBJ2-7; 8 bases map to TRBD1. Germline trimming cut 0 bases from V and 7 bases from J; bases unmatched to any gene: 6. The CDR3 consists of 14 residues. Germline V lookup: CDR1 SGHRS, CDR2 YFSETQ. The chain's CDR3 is CASSLGGQVLEQYF. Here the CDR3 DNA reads TGCGCCAGCAGCTTGGGGGGACAGGTCCTGGAGCAGTACTTC.

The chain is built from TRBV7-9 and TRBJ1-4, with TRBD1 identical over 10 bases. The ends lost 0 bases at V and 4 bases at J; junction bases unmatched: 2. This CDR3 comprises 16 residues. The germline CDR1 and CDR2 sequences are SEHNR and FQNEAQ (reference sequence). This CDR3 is CASSLAGDRGNEKLFF. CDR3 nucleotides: TGTGCCAGCAGCTTAGCGGGGGACAGGGGTAATGAAAAACTGTTTTTT.

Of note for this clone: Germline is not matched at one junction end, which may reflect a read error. CDR3 region: CASSPTGGVGAIRIF. In DNA, the CDR3 is TGCGCCAGCAGCCCGACAGGGGGCGTCGGGGCAATTCGGATCTTT. J is TRBJ1-1 and V is TRBV4-1, with 10 positions matching TRBD1. There are 15 residues in the CDR3. Germline V gene data show CDR1 as MGHRA and CDR2 as YSYEKL.

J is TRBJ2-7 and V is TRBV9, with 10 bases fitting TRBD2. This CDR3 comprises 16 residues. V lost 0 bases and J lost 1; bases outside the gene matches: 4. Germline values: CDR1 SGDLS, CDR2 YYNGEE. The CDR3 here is CASSVGSSGSSYEQYF. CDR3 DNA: TGTGCCAGCAGCGTAGGGTCTAGCGGGAGTTCCTACGAGCAGTACTTC.

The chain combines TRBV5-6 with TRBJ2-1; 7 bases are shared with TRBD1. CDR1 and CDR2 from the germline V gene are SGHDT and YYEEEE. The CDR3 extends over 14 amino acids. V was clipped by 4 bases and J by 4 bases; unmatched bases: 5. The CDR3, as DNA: TGTGCCAGCAGCGTGGGACAGACGTACAATGAGCAGTTCTTC. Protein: CASSVGQTYNEQFF. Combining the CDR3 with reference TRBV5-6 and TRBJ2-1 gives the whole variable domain DAGVTQSPTHLIKTRGQQVTLRCSPKSGHDTVSWYQQALGQGPQFIFQYYEEEERQRGNFPDRFSGHQFPNYSSELNVNALLLGDSALYLCASSVGQTYNEQFFGPGTRLTVL.

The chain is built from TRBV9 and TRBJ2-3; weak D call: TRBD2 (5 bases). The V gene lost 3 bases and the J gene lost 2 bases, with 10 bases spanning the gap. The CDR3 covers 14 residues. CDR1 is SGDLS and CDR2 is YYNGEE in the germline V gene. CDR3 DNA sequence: TGTGCCAGCAGCGGTCAGCGGTACACAGATACGCAGTATTTT. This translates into CASSGQRYTDTQYF.

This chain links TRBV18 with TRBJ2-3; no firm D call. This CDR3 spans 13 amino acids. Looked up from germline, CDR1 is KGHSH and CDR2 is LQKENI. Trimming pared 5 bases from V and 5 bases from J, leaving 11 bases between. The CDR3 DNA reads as TGTGCCAGCTCAGGCCTAGAACAAGATACGCAGTATTTT. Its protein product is CASSGLEQDTQYF.

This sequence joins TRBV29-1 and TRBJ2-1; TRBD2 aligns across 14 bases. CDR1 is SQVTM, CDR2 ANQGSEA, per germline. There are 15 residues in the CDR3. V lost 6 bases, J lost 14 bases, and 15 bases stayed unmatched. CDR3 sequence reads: CSVAKTSGRAGGEFF. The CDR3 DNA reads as TGCAGCGTAGCTAAGACTAGCGGGAGGGCCGGAGGAGAGTTCTTC.

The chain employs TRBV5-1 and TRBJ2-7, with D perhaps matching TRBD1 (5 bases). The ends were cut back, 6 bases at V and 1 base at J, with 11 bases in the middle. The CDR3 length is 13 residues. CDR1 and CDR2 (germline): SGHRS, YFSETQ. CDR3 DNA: TGCGCCAGCAATTCGGACATATCCTACGAGCAGTACTTC. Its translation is CASNSDISYEQYF.

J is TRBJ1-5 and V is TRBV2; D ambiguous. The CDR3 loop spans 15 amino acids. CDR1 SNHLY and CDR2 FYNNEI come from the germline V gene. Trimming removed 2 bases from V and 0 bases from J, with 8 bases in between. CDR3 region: CASSEYGVSNQPQHF. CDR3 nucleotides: TGTGCCAGCAGTGAATACGGAGTTAGCAATCAGCCCCAGCATTTT.

Here the CDR3 DNA reads TGTGCCTGGAGTCTTAACTATCAGGGGCTAGGCTACGAGCAGTACTTC. This gives the protein CAWSLNYQGLGYEQYF. V usage is TRBV30 and J usage is TRBJ2-7; D possibly corresponds to TRBD1 (6 bases). Trimming cost V 2 bases and J 3 bases, with 20 bases left between them. Germline V gives CDR1 GTSNPN, CDR2 SVGIG (reference sequence). The CDR3 contains 16 residues.

Here the CDR3 reads CASSRGTSGREETQYF. As DNA, the CDR3 is TGTGCCAGCAGCCGAGGGACTAGCGGGAGGGAAGAGACCCAGTACTTC. The rearrangement joins TRBV11-2 to TRBJ2-5, with TRBD2 matching over 16 bases. Germline trimming cut 5 bases from V and 3 bases from J; bases unmatched to any gene: 3. CDR1 SGHAT and CDR2 FQNNGV come from the germline V gene. This CDR3 has 16 amino acids.

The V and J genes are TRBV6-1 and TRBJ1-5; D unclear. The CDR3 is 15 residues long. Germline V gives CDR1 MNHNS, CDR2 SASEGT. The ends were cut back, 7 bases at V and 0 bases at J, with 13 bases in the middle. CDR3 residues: CASIPQVYSNQPQHF. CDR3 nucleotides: TGTGCCAGCATCCCGCAGGTGTATAGCAATCAGCCCCAGCATTTT.

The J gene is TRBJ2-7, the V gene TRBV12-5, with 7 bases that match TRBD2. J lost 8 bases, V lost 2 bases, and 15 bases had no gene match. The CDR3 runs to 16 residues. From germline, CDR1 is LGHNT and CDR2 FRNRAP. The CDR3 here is CASGLNSRAGPFQQYF. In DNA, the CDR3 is TGTGCTAGTGGTTTGAATTCCCGAGCGGGACCTTTCCAGCAGTACTTC.

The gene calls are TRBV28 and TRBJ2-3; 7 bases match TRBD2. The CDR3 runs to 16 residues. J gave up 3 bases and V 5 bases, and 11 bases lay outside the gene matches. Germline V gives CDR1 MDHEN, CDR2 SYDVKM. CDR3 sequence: CASSERDLQRTDTQYF. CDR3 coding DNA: TGTGCCAGCAGTGAGCGGGACCTACAAAGAACAGATACGCAGTATTTT.

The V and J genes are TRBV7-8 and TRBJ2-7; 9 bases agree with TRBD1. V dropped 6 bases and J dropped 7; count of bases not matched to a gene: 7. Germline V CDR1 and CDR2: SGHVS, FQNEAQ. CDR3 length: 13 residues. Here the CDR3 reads CASRGQGRGEQYF. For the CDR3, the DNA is TGTGCCAGCAGGGGACAGGGAAGGGGGGAGCAGTACTTC.

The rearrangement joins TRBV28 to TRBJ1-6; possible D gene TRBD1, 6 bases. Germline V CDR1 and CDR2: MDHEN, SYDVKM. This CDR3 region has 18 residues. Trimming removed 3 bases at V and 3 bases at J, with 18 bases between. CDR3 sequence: CASSFTASSQGYNSPLHF. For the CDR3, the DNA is TGTGCCAGCAGTTTTACGGCCTCGTCACAGGGCTATAATTCACCCCTCCACTTT.

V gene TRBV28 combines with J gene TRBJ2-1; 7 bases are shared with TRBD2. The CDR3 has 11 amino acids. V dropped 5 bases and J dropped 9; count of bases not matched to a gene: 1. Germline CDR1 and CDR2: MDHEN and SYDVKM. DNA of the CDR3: TGTGCCAGCAGTCCGGGGGGTGAGCAGTTCTTC. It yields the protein CASSPGGEQFF.

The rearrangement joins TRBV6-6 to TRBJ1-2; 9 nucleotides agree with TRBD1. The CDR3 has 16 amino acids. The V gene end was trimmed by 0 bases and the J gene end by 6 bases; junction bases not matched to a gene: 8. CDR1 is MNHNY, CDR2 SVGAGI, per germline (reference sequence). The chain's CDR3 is CASSYSLGTGKDGYTF. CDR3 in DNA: TGTGCCAGCAGTTACTCGTTGGGGACAGGGAAGGATGGCTACACCTTC.